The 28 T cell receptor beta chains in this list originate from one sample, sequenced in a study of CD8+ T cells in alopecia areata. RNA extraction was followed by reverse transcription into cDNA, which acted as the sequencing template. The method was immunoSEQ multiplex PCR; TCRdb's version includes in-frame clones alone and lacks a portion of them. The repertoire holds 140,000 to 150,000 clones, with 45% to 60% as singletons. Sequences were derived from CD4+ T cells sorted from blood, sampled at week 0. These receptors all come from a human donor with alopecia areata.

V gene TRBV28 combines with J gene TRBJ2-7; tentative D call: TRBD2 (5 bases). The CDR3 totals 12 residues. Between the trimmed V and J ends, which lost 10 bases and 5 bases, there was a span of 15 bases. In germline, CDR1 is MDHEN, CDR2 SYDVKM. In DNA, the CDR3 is TGTGCCACCGGAAGGAGGTTTGACGAGCAGTACTTC. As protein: CATGRRFDEQYF.

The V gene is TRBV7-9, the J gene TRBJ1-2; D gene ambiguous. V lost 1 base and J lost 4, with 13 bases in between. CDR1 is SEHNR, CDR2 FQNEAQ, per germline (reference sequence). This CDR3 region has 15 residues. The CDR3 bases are TGTGCCAGCAGCTTAGGGGCACAACGGGGCTATGGCTACACCTTC. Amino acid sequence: CASSLGAQRGYGYTF.

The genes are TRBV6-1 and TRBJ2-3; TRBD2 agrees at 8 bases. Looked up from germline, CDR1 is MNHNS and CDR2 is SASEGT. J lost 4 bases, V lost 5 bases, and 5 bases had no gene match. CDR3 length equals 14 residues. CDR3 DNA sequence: TGTGCCAGCAGTCGGGAGGGCCGGGCAGATACGCAGTATTTT. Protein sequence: CASSREGRADTQYF.

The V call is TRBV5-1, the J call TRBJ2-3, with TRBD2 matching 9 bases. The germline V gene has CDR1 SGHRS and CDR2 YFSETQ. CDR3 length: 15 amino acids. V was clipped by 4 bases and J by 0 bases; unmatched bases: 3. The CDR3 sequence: CASSPSGKSTDTQYF. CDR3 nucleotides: TGCGCCAGCAGCCCTAGCGGGAAGAGCACAGATACGCAGTATTTT.

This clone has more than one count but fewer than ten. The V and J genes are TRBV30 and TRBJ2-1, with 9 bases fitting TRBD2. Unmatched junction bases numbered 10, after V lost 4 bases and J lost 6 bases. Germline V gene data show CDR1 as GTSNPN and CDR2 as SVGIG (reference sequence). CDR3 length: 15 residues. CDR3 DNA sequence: TGTGCCTGGACTAGCGGGACCTCCGGCCGCAATGAGCAGTTCTTC. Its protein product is CAWTSGTSGRNEQFF. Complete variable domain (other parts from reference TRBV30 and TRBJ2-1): SQTIHQWPATLVQPVGSPLSLECTVEGTSNPNLYWYRQAAGRGLQLLFYSVGIGQISSEVPQNLSASRPQDRQFILSSKKLLLSDSGFYLCAWTSGTSGRNEQFFGPGTRLTVL.

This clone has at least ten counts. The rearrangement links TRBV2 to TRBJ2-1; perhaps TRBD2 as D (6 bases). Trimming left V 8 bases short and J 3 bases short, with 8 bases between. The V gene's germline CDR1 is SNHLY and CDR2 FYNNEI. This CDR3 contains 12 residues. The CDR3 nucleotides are TGTGCCAGCGGGACTGGCTACAATGAGCAGTTCTTC. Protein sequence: CASGTGYNEQFF.

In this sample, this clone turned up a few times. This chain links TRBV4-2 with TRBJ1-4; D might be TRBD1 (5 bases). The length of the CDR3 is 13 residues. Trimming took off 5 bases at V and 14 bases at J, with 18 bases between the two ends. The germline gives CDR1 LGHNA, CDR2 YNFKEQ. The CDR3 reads CASSAGPQNALFF. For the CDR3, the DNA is TGTGCCAGCAGCGCGGGACCGCAAAATGCCCTGTTTTTT.

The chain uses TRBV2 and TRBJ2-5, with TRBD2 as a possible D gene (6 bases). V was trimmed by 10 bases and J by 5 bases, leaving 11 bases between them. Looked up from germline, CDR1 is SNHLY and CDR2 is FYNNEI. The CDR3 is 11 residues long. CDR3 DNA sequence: TGTGCCACCAGACGGGGGGAGACCCAGTACTTC. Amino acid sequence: CATRRGETQYF.

The CDR3 region has the DNA TGCAGCGTAAGGACAGGGGGCCCCTACGAGCAGTACTTC. Residues: CSVRTGGPYEQYF. V is TRBV29-1 and J is TRBJ2-7, with 11 positions matching TRBD1. Trimming at V came to 6 bases and at J to 2 bases, leaving 3 bases not matched to a gene. This CDR3 has 13 amino acids. From germline, CDR1 is SQVTM and CDR2 ANQGSEA.

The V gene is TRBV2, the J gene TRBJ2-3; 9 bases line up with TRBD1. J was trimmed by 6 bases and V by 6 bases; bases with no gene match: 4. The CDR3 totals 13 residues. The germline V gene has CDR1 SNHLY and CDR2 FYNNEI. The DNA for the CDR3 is TGTGCCAGCAGACGGACAGGGGCGGATACGCAGTATTTT. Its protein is CASRRTGADTQYF.

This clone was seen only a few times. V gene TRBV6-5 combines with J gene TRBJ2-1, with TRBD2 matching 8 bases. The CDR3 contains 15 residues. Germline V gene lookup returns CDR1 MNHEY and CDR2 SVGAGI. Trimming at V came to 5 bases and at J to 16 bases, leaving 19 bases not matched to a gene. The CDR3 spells CASSPLGLAGRTFFF. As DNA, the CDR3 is TGTGCCAGCAGTCCCTTAGGACTAGCCGGAAGGACGTTTTTCTTC.

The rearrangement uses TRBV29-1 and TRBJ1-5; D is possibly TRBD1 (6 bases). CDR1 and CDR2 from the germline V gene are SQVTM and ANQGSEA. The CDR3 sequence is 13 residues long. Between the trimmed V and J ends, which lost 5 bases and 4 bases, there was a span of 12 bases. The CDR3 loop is CSVQDSFNQPQHF. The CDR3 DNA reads TGCAGCGTTCAGGACAGCTTTAATCAGCCCCAGCATTTT.

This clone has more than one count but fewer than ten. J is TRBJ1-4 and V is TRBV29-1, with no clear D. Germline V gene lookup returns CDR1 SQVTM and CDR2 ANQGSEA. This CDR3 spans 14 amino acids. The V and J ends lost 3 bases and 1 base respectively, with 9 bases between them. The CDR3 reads CSVDQSGTNEKLFF. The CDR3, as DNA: TGCAGCGTTGATCAGAGTGGAACTAATGAAAAACTGTTTTTT.

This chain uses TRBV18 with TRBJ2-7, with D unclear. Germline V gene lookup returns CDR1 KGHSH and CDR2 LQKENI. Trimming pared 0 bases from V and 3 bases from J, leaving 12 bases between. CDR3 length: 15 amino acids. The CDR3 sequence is CASSPPSGRNYEQYF. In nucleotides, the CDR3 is TGTGCCAGCTCACCACCTTCGGGCAGGAACTACGAGCAGTACTTC.

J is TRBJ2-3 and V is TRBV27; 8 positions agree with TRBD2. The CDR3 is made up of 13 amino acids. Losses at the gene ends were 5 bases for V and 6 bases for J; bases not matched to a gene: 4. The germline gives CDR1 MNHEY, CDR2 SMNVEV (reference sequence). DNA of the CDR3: TGTGCCAGCAGTGCGAGGACTAGCGATACGCAGTATTTT. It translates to CASSARTSDTQYF.

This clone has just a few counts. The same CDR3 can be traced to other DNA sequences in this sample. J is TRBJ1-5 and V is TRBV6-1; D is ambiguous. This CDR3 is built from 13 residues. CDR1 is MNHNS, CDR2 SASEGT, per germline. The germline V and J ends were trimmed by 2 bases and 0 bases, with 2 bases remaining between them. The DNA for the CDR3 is TGTGCCAGCAGTGAACGTAGCAATCAGCCCCAGCATTTT. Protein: CASSERSNQPQHF.

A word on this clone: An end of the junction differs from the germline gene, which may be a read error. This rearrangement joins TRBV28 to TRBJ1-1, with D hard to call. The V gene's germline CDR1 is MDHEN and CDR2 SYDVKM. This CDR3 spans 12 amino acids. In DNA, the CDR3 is TGTGCCAGCAGTTTAGAGTACACAGAAGCTTTCTTT. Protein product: CASSLEYTEAFF.

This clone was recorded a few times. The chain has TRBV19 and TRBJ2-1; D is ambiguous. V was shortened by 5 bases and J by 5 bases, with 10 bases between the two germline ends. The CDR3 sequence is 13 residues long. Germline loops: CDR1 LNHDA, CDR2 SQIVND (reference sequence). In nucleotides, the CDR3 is TGTGCCAGTAGTGCACAGCCGAACAATGAGCAGTTCTTC. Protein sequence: CASSAQPNNEQFF.

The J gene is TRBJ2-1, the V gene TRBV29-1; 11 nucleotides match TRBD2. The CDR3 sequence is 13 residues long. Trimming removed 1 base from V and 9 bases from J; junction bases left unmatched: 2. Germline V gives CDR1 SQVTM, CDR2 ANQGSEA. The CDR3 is CSVEASGRSEQFF. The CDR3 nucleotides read TGCAGCGTTGAAGCTAGCGGGAGGTCTGAGCAGTTCTTC.

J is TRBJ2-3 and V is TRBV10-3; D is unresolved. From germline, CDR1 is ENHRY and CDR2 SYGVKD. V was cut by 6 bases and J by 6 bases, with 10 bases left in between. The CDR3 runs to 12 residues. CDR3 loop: CAISILGDTQYF. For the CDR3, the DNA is TGTGCCATCAGCATATTGGGCGATACGCAGTATTTT.

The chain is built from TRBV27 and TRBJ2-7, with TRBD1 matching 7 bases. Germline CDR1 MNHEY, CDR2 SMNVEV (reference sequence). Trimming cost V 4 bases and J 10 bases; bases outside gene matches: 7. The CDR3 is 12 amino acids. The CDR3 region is CASSYQGDRQYF. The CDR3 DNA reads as TGTGCCAGCAGTTATCAAGGGGACAGACAGTACTTC.

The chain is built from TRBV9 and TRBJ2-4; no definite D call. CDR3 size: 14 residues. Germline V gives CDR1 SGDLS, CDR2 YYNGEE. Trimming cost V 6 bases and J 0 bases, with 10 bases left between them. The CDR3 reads CASNGPTAKNIQYF. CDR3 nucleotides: TGTGCCAGCAACGGGCCAACAGCCAAAAACATTCAGTACTTC.

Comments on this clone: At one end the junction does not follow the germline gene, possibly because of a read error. CDR3 region: CASSWGISFSYSGASVLTF. The CDR3 DNA reads TGTGCCAGCAGTTGGGGGATATCCTTTTCCTACTCTGGGGCCAGCGTCCTGACTTTC. The gene calls are TRBV27 and TRBJ2-6; perhaps D is TRBD1 or TRBD2 (5 bases each). Germline assignment: CDR1 MNHEY and CDR2 SMNVEV (reference sequence). The CDR3 spans 19 residues.

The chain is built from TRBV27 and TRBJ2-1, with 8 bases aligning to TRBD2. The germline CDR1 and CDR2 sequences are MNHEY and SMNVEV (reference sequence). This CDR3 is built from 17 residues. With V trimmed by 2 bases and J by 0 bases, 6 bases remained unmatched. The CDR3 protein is CASSLHGGGSSYNEQFF. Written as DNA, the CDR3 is TGTGCCAGCAGTTTACACGGCGGGGGGAGCTCCTACAATGAGCAGTTCTTC.

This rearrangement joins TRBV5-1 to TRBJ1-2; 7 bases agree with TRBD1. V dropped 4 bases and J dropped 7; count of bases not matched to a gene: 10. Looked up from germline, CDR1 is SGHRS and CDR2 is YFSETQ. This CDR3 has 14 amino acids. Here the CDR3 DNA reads TGCGCCAGCAGCCAAGCCGGACAGGAGGGTGGCTACACCTTC. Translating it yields CASSQAGQEGGYTF. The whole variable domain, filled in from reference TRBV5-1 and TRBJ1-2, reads KAGVTQTPRYLIKTRGQQVTLSCSPISGHRSVSWYQQTPGQGLQFLFEYFSETQRNKGNFPGRFSGRQFSNSRSEMNVSTLELGDSALYLCASSQAGQEGGYTFGSGTRLTVV.

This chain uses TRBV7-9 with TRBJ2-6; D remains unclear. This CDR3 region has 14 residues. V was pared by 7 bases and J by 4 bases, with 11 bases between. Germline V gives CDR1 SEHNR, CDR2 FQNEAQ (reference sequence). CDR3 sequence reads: CASTIQAGANVLTF. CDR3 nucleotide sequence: TGTGCCAGCACCATCCAAGCGGGGGCCAACGTCCTGACTTTC.

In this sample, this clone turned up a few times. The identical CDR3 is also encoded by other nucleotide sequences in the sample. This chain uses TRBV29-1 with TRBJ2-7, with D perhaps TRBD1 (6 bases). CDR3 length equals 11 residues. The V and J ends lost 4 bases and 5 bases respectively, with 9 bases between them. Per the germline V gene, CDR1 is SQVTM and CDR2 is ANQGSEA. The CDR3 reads CSVGQGNEQYF. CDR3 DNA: TGCAGCGTTGGGCAGGGGAACGAGCAGTACTTC.

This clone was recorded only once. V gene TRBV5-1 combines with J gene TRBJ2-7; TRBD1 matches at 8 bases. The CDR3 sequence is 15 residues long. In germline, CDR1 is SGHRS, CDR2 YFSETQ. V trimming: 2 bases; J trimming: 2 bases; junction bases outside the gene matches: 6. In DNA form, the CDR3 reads TGCGCCAGCAGCTTATCGGGACAGGCCACCTACGAGCAGTACTTC. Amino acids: CASSLSGQATYEQYF.